This entry lists 21 T cell receptor beta chains sequenced from one sample in a study of metastatic and nonmetastatic thyroid tumors. Thyroid surgery took place with no prior treatment in any patient. From the PCR reads, TCRdb re-called clones with MiXCR. The profile shows about 34,000 clones, around a sixth of them singletons. The sample comprised blood. Receptors were obtained from a female donor with papillary thyroid cancer or a benign thyroid nodule (not recorded which). Some clones in this sample may be carry-over from other donors' samples.

This CDR3 reads CASSLQQAEAFF. CDR3 sequence (DNA): TGTGCCAGCAGCCTCCAACAAGCTGAAGCTTTCTTT. This chain links TRBV4-2 with TRBJ1-1, with D unclear. Looked up from germline, CDR1 is LGHNA and CDR2 is YNFKEQ. The germline V and J ends were trimmed by 4 bases and 6 bases, with 9 bases remaining between them. The CDR3 runs 12 residues.

As regards this clone: The missing conserved phenylalanine or tryptophan at the end of this CDR3 makes a read error likely. V gene TRBV27 combines with J gene TRBJ2-5; possibly TRBD2 for D (6 bases). This CDR3 has 16 residues. The germline V gene has CDR1 MNHEY and CDR2 SMNVEV (reference sequence). The ends were cut back, 0 bases at V and 7 bases at J, with 18 bases in the middle. The CDR3 loop reads CASSLSGTEGRGTQYL. CDR3 DNA: TGTGCCAGCAGTTTATCCGGGACGGAGGGTCGGGGGACCCAGTACTTA.

This clone was seen at least ten times. J is TRBJ2-1 and V is TRBV19; 10 bases are a match to TRBD1. CDR1 is LNHDA, CDR2 SQIVND, per germline (reference sequence). CDR3 length equals 15 residues. V trimming: 5 bases; J trimming: 6 bases; junction bases outside the gene matches: 7. The CDR3 is CASSFRRDRGNEQFF. The CDR3, as DNA: TGTGCCAGTAGTTTTCGCCGGGACAGGGGCAATGAGCAGTTCTTC.

Ten or more counts support this clone. V usage is TRBV4-2 and J usage is TRBJ2-2; D tentatively fits TRBD1 or TRBD2 (6 bases each). Trimming removed 4 bases from V and 2 bases from J, with 11 bases in between. There are 15 residues in the CDR3. Germline assignment: CDR1 LGHNA and CDR2 YNFKEQ. The CDR3 loop reads CASSRTGANTGELFF. The CDR3 DNA is TGTGCCAGCAGCCGGACGGGGGCCAACACCGGGGAGCTGTTTTTT.

Worth noting for this clone: A clone one base away is much larger, so this may be a read error. V and J are TRBV11-3 and TRBJ2-4; no clear D gene. Per germline, CDR1 SGHNT and CDR2 YENEEA. The V end lost 0 bases, the J end lost 13 bases, and 10 bases lay between the germline ends. The CDR3 sequence is 12 residues long. DNA for the CDR3: TGTGCCAGCAGCTTAGAGCAGGTATGGCAGTACTTC. The encoded protein is CASSLEQVWQYF.

This clone has at least ten counts. One junction end does not reproduce the germline sequence, and a read error may be involved. The chain combines TRBV11-2 with TRBJ1-1; 8 bases line up with TRBD1. The CDR3 consists of 14 residues. The V gene's germline CDR1 is SGHAT and CDR2 FQNNGV. CDR3 sequence: CASGLGQGATLTFF. The DNA of the CDR3 is TGTGCCAGCGGCTTGGGTCAGGGGGCGACGCTGACTTTCTTT.

This clone was picked up a small number of times. At one end, the junction sequence differs from germline, possibly due to a read error. The sample has other DNA sequences that encode this CDR3 too. This rearrangement joins TRBV24-1 to TRBJ1-2, with 9 nucleotides matching TRBD1. This CDR3 comprises 16 residues. The germline gives CDR1 KGHDR, CDR2 SFDVKD. The CDR3 coding sequence is TGTGCCACCAGTGATGCAACGACAGGGGGTGGCTATGGCTACACATTC. The encoded protein is CATSDATTGGGYGYTF.

By proportion, this clone is medium-sized. The rearrangement uses TRBV12-3 or TRBV12-4 and TRBJ1-5; D gene ambiguous. V gave up 5 bases and J gave up 3 bases, with 8 bases separating them. This CDR3 comprises 13 residues. Here the CDR3 reads CASSLKDNQPQHF. The CDR3 DNA follows: TGTGCCAGCAGTCTTAAAGACAATCAGCCCCAGCATTTT.

The chain uses TRBV4-2 and TRBJ2-1; 7 bases align to TRBD1. Germline CDR1 and CDR2: LGHNA and YNFKEQ. Trimming removed 1 base from V and 9 bases from J; junction bases left unmatched: 9. CDR3 length: 15 amino acids. The CDR3 coding sequence is TGTGCCAGCAGCCAAGTGACAGGGTTAGTAACTGAGCAGTTCTTC. As protein: CASSQVTGLVTEQFF.

This chain joins TRBV20-1 and TRBJ2-7; either TRBD1 or TRBD2 may fit D (5 bases each). Germline CDR1 DFQATT, CDR2 SNEGSKA (reference sequence). V was clipped by 0 bases and J by 2 bases, with 14 bases between them. The CDR3 spans 15 residues. The DNA for the CDR3 is TGCAGTGCTAGAGATCTAGAGGGGCAGGCCTACGAGCAGTACTTC. This codes for CSARDLEGQAYEQYF.

This clone was seen a handful of times. The chain combines TRBV6-1 with TRBJ1-2, with no clear D. The CDR3 length is 13 residues. The V gene lost 5 bases and the J gene lost 0 bases, with 7 bases spanning the gap. CDR1 is MNHNS, CDR2 SASEGT, per germline. CDR3 bases: TGTGCCAGCAGTCCAACAGCTAACTATGGCTACACCTTC. As protein: CASSPTANYGYTF.

This clone was seen many times. The junction departs from germline at one end; a sequencing error may be responsible. This chain joins TRBV25-1 and TRBJ2-1; no clear D gene. The germline CDR1 and CDR2 sequences are MGHDK and SYGVNS. This CDR3 spans 13 amino acids. The CDR3 here is CASSDRLGNEQLF. CDR3 coding DNA: TGTGCCAGCAGTGATCGACTCGGTAATGAGCAGCTCTTC. The full variable domain, its missing parts supplied by reference TRBV25-1 and TRBJ2-1, is EADIYQTPRYLVIGTGKKITLECSQTMGHDKMYWYQQDPGMELHLIHYSYGVNSTEKGDLSSESTVSRIRTEHFPLTLESARPSHTSQYLCASSDRLGNEQLFGPGTRLTVL.

Details on this clone: A read error may be the cause here, since a much bigger clone is one base away. The chain is built from TRBV5-1 and TRBJ2-7; D perhaps matches TRBD2 (6 bases). Trimming took off 0 bases at V and 9 bases at J, with 19 bases between the two ends. This CDR3 is 15 amino acids long. Germline lookup yields CDR1 SGHRS and CDR2 YFSETQ. CDR3 sequence (DNA): TGCGCCAGCAGCTTGGGTCCATCGGGAGCGAACGGGCAGTACTTC. Protein: CASSLGPSGANGQYF. Full variable domain (rest looked up from reference TRBV5-1 and TRBJ2-7): KAGVTQTPRYLIKTRGQQVTLSCSPISGHRSVSWYQQTPGQGLQFLFEYFSETQRNKGNFPGRFSGRQFSNSRSEMNVSTLELGDSALYLCASSLGPSGANGQYFGPGTRLTVT.

The sample holds many counts of this clone. The chain links TRBV20-1 to TRBJ2-5, with 11 bases matching TRBD2. Germline V gene sequence: CDR1 DFQATT, CDR2 SNEGSKA (reference sequence). V was pared by 2 bases and J by 2 bases, with 4 bases of the junction left unmatched. This CDR3 has 15 amino acids. This chain's CDR3 is CSARHSGRGQETQYF. The CDR3 coding sequence is TGCAGTGCTAGACATAGCGGGAGGGGGCAAGAGACCCAGTACTTC.

The chain links TRBV5-1 to TRBJ2-2; 8 bases line up with TRBD1. The junction had 15 bases not matched to a gene; V was cut back by 4 bases and J by 7 bases. Germline CDR1 is SGHRS and CDR2 is YFSETQ. The CDR3 extends over 17 amino acids. The chain's CDR3 is CASSPPRTGKIGGELFF. The CDR3 DNA reads as TGCGCCAGCAGCCCCCCCAGGACAGGGAAGATTGGCGGGGAGCTGTTTTTT.

This clone occurred many times. The rearrangement uses TRBV20-1 and TRBJ1-4; a weak D match, TRBD1 (6 bases). The V gene lost 0 bases and the J gene lost 5 bases, with 16 bases spanning the gap. Germline V gene sequence: CDR1 DFQATT, CDR2 SNEGSKA (reference sequence). The CDR3 length is 16 residues. The CDR3 reads CSARDNRASGNEKLFF. In DNA, the CDR3 is TGCAGTGCTAGAGATAACAGGGCGAGCGGCAATGAAAAACTGTTTTTT.

The V call is TRBV30, the J call TRBJ2-6; possibly TRBD1 for D (6 bases). The germline CDR1 and CDR2 sequences are GTSNPN and SVGIG (reference sequence). The germline V and J ends were trimmed by 3 bases and 4 bases, with 10 bases remaining between them. The CDR3 contains 14 residues. DNA of the CDR3: TGTGCCTGGAGCTCAGGGGCCGGGGCCAACGTCCTGACTTTC. Amino acid sequence: CAWSSGAGANVLTF.

This clone was observed at least ten times. The gene calls are TRBV24-1 and TRBJ2-3, with D perhaps matching TRBD2 (5 bases). V was shortened by 1 base and J by 5 bases, with 15 bases between the two germline ends. This CDR3 contains 16 residues. Germline values: CDR1 KGHDR, CDR2 SFDVKD. The CDR3 loop reads CATSDFLTGMGDTQYF. Here the CDR3 DNA reads TGTGCCACCAGTGATTTTCTCACGGGAATGGGAGATACGCAGTATTTT.

This clone was recorded at least ten times. The chain recombines TRBV19 with TRBJ2-1, with 10 nucleotides matching TRBD1. Per germline, CDR1 LNHDA and CDR2 SQIVND (reference sequence). Trimming took 4 bases from V and 4 from J; bases not matched to a gene: 4. The CDR3 consists of 15 residues. The CDR3 sequence: CASSRTGGSYNEQFF. CDR3 bases: TGTGCCAGTAGTAGGACAGGGGGTAGTTACAATGAGCAGTTCTTC.

This clone turned up a few times. Being one base from a much bigger clone, this may be a read error. Since no conserved phenylalanine or tryptophan closes the CDR3, a read error is the likely cause. V is TRBV3-1 and J is TRBJ1-4, with D maybe TRBD1 (6 bases). Germline values: CDR1 LGHDT, CDR2 YNNKEL (reference sequence). CDR3 length equals 15 residues. V was trimmed by 1 base and J by 8 bases, leaving 14 bases between them. CDR3: CASSQGGPGREKLFL. For the CDR3, the DNA is TGTGCCAGCAGCCAAGGGGGGCCCGGAAGAGAAAAACTGTTTCTT.

The chain carries TRBV11-2 and TRBJ1-2; 10 bases match TRBD1. With V trimmed by 6 bases and J by 7 bases, 8 bases remained unmatched. CDR3 length equals 14 residues. Germline lookup yields CDR1 SGHAT and CDR2 FQNNGV. The CDR3 coding sequence is TGTGCCAGCAGACAGACAGGGGGCGAGTTTGGCTACACCTTC. This gives the protein CASRQTGGEFGYTF. The full variable domain, its missing parts supplied by reference TRBV11-2 and TRBJ1-2, is EAGVAQSPRYKIIEKRQSVAFWCNPISGHATLYWYQQILGQGPKLLIQFQNNGVVDDSQLPKDRFSAERLKGVDSTLKIQPAKLEDSAVYLCASRQTGGEFGYTFGSGTRLTVV.